This is a list of T cell receptor beta chains from one sample in a study of beta chain features in type 1 diabetes. Measured with immunoSEQ multiplex PCR; TCRdb has only the in-frame clones, and not every one. In the table there are around 70,000 clones, nearly 50% of which are singletons. The sample comprised central memory CD4+ T cells from blood. These receptor sequences come from a man aged 25 to 40 with type 1 diabetes. Both conserved end residues are part of each CDR3. Fields, in order: V gene, J gene, D gene, clone size, CDR3 DNA, CDR3 protein. The D gene is left open where the match is weak. Clone size is not always given. Where it is, it says once, few, many or a class for expanded clones.

v_call: TRBV29-1
j_call: TRBJ2-7
d_call: TRBD2
clone_size: few
cdr3_nt: TGCAGCGTGCGGGACGGGGGGGAGCAGTACTTC
cdr3_aa: CSVRDGGEQYF

v_call: TRBV19
j_call: TRBJ1-1
d_call: TRBD1
clone_size: -
cdr3_nt: TGTGCCAGTAGGCGACAGGGGTTGAACACTGAAGCTTTCTTT
cdr3_aa: CASRRQGLNTEAFF

v_call: TRBV4-1
j_call: TRBJ1-5
d_call: -
clone_size: -
cdr3_nt: TGCGCCAGCAGCCAAGCCGCAGATCAGCCCCAGCATTTT
cdr3_aa: CASSQAADQPQHF

v_call: TRBV5-1
j_call: TRBJ2-5
d_call: -
clone_size: -
cdr3_nt: TGCGCCAGCAGTCCGACCGGGATCGGGGGACAGACCCAGTACTTC
cdr3_aa: CASSPTGIGGQTQYF

v_call: TRBV7-2
j_call: TRBJ2-2
d_call: TRBD2
clone_size: -
cdr3_nt: TGTGCCAGCAGCCCTAGCGGGAGGGCCGGGTTCGGGGAGCTGTTTTTT
cdr3_aa: CASSPSGRAGFGELFF

v_call: TRBV6-1
j_call: TRBJ2-3
d_call: TRBD1
clone_size: -
cdr3_nt: TGTGCCAGCGTACCAGGGGGCCCGACGCAGTATTTT
cdr3_aa: CASVPGGPTQYF

v_call: TRBV11-2
j_call: TRBJ2-7
d_call: -
clone_size: few
cdr3_nt: TGTGCCAGCAGCTTAATACAGGCCTACGAGCAGTACTTC
cdr3_aa: CASSLIQAYEQYF

v_call: TRBV7-9
j_call: TRBJ2-3
d_call: -
clone_size: -
cdr3_nt: TGTGCCAGCAGCTTTCGCCCGGGGGGCAGCACAGATACGCAGTATTTT
cdr3_aa: CASSFRPGGSTDTQYF

v_call: TRBV5-4
j_call: TRBJ2-1
d_call: TRBD2
clone_size: few
cdr3_nt: TGTGCCAGCAGCAAATTACGTAGCGGGGGGGTTATGAATGAGCAGTTCTTC
cdr3_aa: CASSKLRSGGVMNEQFF

v_call: TRBV4-2
j_call: TRBJ2-1
d_call: TRBD2
clone_size: -
cdr3_nt: TGTGCCAGCAGCCACCGACTAGCGGGAGGATATGAGCAGTTCTTC
cdr3_aa: CASSHRLAGGYEQFF

v_call: TRBV9
j_call: TRBJ1-1
d_call: -
clone_size: -
cdr3_nt: TGTGCCAGCAGCGCCCAGGGGAACACTGAAGCTTTCTTT
cdr3_aa: CASSAQGNTEAFF

v_call: TRBV2
j_call: TRBJ2-2
d_call: TRBD2
clone_size: -
cdr3_nt: TGTGCCAGCAGCGGAGGGACTAGCGGCAACACCGGGGAGCTGTTTTTT
cdr3_aa: CASSGGTSGNTGELFF

v_call: TRBV27
j_call: TRBJ2-6
d_call: TRBD1
clone_size: -
cdr3_nt: TGTGCCAGCACCGGGACAGGGGTCTTCTCTGGGGCCAACGTCCTGACTTTC
cdr3_aa: CASTGTGVFSGANVLTF

v_call: TRBV7-9
j_call: TRBJ2-2
d_call: -
clone_size: few
cdr3_nt: TGTGCCAGCAGCTTAGAGCACGGGGAGCTGTTTTTT
cdr3_aa: CASSLEHGELFF

v_call: TRBV7-2
j_call: TRBJ2-3
d_call: TRBD2
clone_size: -
cdr3_nt: TGTGCCAGCAGCTTATCGGGGACTATATTAACAGATACGCAGTATTTT
cdr3_aa: CASSLSGTILTDTQYF

v_call: TRBV27
j_call: TRBJ2-6
d_call: -
clone_size: -
cdr3_nt: TGTGCCAGCAGTTACACCTCTGGGGCCAACGTCCTGACTTTC
cdr3_aa: CASSYTSGANVLTF

v_call: TRBV10-1
j_call: TRBJ2-3
d_call: TRBD2
clone_size: -
cdr3_nt: TGCGCCAGCAGCCCCGGGACTAGCGGGATGGATACGCAGTATTTT
cdr3_aa: CASSPGTSGMDTQYF

v_call: TRBV21-1
j_call: TRBJ1-2
d_call: -
clone_size: few
cdr3_nt: TGTGCCAGCAGCAAAGCAGGGGGGGCTAACTATGGCTACACCTTC
cdr3_aa: CASSKAGGANYGYTF

v_call: TRBV6-1
j_call: TRBJ2-4
d_call: -
clone_size: -
cdr3_nt: TGTGCCAGCAGTGAACAGGGGTTAGCCAAAAACATTCAGTACTTC
cdr3_aa: CASSEQGLAKNIQYF

v_call: TRBV18
j_call: TRBJ2-3
d_call: -
clone_size: -
cdr3_nt: TGTGCCAGCTCTCACGGGGGAAGCACAGATACGCAGTATTTT
cdr3_aa: CASSHGGSTDTQYF

v_call: TRBV12-5
j_call: TRBJ2-3
d_call: -
clone_size: -
cdr3_nt: TGTGCTAGTGGTTTGGGGGGGGGCACAGATACGCAGTATTTT
cdr3_aa: CASGLGGGTDTQYF

v_call: TRBV7-2
j_call: TRBJ2-1
d_call: TRBD2
clone_size: -
cdr3_nt: TGTGCCAGCAGCTCTAGCGGGAGGGCATTCAATGAGCAGTTCTTC
cdr3_aa: CASSSSGRAFNEQFF

v_call: TRBV30
j_call: TRBJ2-3
d_call: TRBD2
clone_size: few
cdr3_nt: TGTGCCTGGGGTAGCGGGGCCACAGATACGCAGTATTTT
cdr3_aa: CAWGSGATDTQYF

v_call: TRBV6-1
j_call: TRBJ1-3
d_call: -
clone_size: once
cdr3_nt: TGTGCCAGCTGCAGATTGGGAGGTGGAAACACCATATATTTT
cdr3_aa: CASCRLGGGNTIYF

v_call: TRBV30
j_call: TRBJ2-7
d_call: -
clone_size: -
cdr3_nt: TGTGCCTGGAGTTCAGGTCTGGAACCCTACGAGCAGTACTTC
cdr3_aa: CAWSSGLEPYEQYF

v_call: TRBV5-1
j_call: TRBJ1-3
d_call: -
clone_size: -
cdr3_nt: TGCGCCAGCAGCTTCCAGGGTTTCTTCTCTGGAAACACCATATATTTT
cdr3_aa: CASSFQGFFSGNTIYF

v_call: TRBV5-1
j_call: TRBJ2-2
d_call: TRBD2
clone_size: -
cdr3_nt: TGCGCCAGCAGCCTGATTCTCTCTAGCGGGAGGTCGACCGGGGAGCTGTTTTTT
cdr3_aa: CASSLILSSGRSTGELFF

v_call: TRBV11-2
j_call: TRBJ2-7
d_call: -
clone_size: -
cdr3_nt: TGTGCCAGCAGCTTAGATCGACATAACGAGCAGTACTTC
cdr3_aa: CASSLDRHNEQYF

v_call: TRBV6-1
j_call: TRBJ2-3
d_call: TRBD1
clone_size: -
cdr3_nt: TGTGCCAGCAGTGAAGGGGGGACAGGCGGCACAGATACGCAGTATTTT
cdr3_aa: CASSEGGTGGTDTQYF

v_call: TRBV6-6
j_call: TRBJ2-2
d_call: TRBD1
clone_size: few
cdr3_nt: TGTGCCAGCAGTCCTATCCAGGGGGCGGGGACCGGGGAGCTGTTTTTT
cdr3_aa: CASSPIQGAGTGELFF

v_call: TRBV5-1
j_call: TRBJ2-7
d_call: TRBD2
clone_size: -
cdr3_nt: TGCGCCAGCAGCTTGGCCCCCGGGGGGGAGCAGTACTTC
cdr3_aa: CASSLAPGGEQYF

v_call: TRBV6-6
j_call: TRBJ2-7
d_call: TRBD2
clone_size: -
cdr3_nt: TGTGCCAGCAGTGGACTAGCGGAAGGCTACGAGCAGTACTTC
cdr3_aa: CASSGLAEGYEQYF

v_call: TRBV19
j_call: TRBJ2-3
d_call: TRBD2
clone_size: -
cdr3_nt: TGTGCCAGTAGTCGTGATAGCGGGACCTTTACGCAGTATTTT
cdr3_aa: CASSRDSGTFTQYF

v_call: TRBV7-9
j_call: TRBJ1-3
d_call: -
clone_size: -
cdr3_nt: TGTGCCAGCTCAGGTCGAAACACCATATATTTT
cdr3_aa: CASSGRNTIYF

v_call: TRBV7-2
j_call: TRBJ2-6
d_call: TRBD1
clone_size: once
cdr3_nt: TGTGCCAGCAGCCGAGGACAGGAAAACTCTGGGGCCAACGTCCTGACTTTC
cdr3_aa: CASSRGQENSGANVLTF

v_call: TRBV5-1
j_call: TRBJ1-2
d_call: -
clone_size: -
cdr3_nt: TGCGCCAGCAGCTTGGAATCACTCTCTAACTATGGCTACACCTTC
cdr3_aa: CASSLESLSNYGYTF

v_call: TRBV29-1
j_call: TRBJ1-5
d_call: -
clone_size: -
cdr3_nt: TGCAGCGTCCGTCAGGGGATCAATCAGCCCCAGCATTTT
cdr3_aa: CSVRQGINQPQHF

v_call: TRBV7-2
j_call: TRBJ2-1
d_call: TRBD2
clone_size: few
cdr3_nt: TGTGCCAGCAGACGACTAGCGGGAGGGCCGGGGAATGAGCAGTTCTTC
cdr3_aa: CASRRLAGGPGNEQFF

v_call: TRBV27
j_call: TRBJ1-5
d_call: -
clone_size: -
cdr3_nt: TGTGCCAGCAGTCTCGGCAGGGTTCAGCCCCAGCATTTT
cdr3_aa: CASSLGRVQPQHF

v_call: TRBV11-3
j_call: TRBJ2-1
d_call: TRBD2
clone_size: few
cdr3_nt: TGTGCCAGCAGCTCCGACCCTACCGGACTAGCGGGGGTTGTCTATGAGCAGTTCTTC
cdr3_aa: CASSSDPTGLAGVVYEQFF

v_call: TRBV19
j_call: TRBJ2-1
d_call: -
clone_size: few
cdr3_nt: TGTGCCAGTAGTTCCTATATCCCCAATGAGCAGTTCTTC
cdr3_aa: CASSSYIPNEQFF

v_call: TRBV5-4
j_call: TRBJ2-6
d_call: TRBD1
clone_size: few
cdr3_nt: TGTGCCAGCAGCACGGGACAGTTCAACTCTGGGGCCAACGTCCTGACTTTC
cdr3_aa: CASSTGQFNSGANVLTF

v_call: TRBV7-2
j_call: TRBJ2-5
d_call: TRBD2
clone_size: -
cdr3_nt: TGTGCCAGCGGCGGGGGGGCCAGAGAGACCCAGTACTTC
cdr3_aa: CASGGGARETQYF

v_call: TRBV19
j_call: TRBJ1-5
d_call: TRBD1
clone_size: -
cdr3_nt: TGTGCCGCTGCCTCGGACAGGAATGATCAGCCCCAGCATTTT
cdr3_aa: CAAASDRNDQPQHF

v_call: TRBV5-4
j_call: TRBJ2-5
d_call: -
clone_size: -
cdr3_nt: TGTGCCAGCAGGCCCACAGGGACGGAGACCCAGTACTTC
cdr3_aa: CASRPTGTETQYF

v_call: TRBV7-8
j_call: TRBJ1-2
d_call: TRBD1
clone_size: -
cdr3_nt: TGTGCCAGCAGCTCCGACAGGGGCCATGGCTACACCTTC
cdr3_aa: CASSSDRGHGYTF

v_call: TRBV6-5
j_call: TRBJ2-3
d_call: TRBD2
clone_size: -
cdr3_nt: TGTGCCAGCAGAATCCTAGCGGGAGATCGAAATACGCAGTATTTT
cdr3_aa: CASRILAGDRNTQYF

v_call: TRBV4-1
j_call: TRBJ2-1
d_call: TRBD2
clone_size: few
cdr3_nt: TGCGCCAGCAGCCAGCTAGCGGGAGGGCCCGCCAATGAGCAGTTCTTC
cdr3_aa: CASSQLAGGPANEQFF

v_call: TRBV9
j_call: TRBJ2-3
d_call: TRBD2
clone_size: -
cdr3_nt: TGTGCCAGCAGCGTAGAAGCTAGCGGGAGAGGGGCAGATACGCAGTATTTT
cdr3_aa: CASSVEASGRGADTQYF

v_call: TRBV28
j_call: TRBJ2-3
d_call: TRBD2
clone_size: -
cdr3_nt: TGTGCCAGCAGTTTCTCCCCCGGACTAGGAATGAGCACAGATACGCAGTATTTT
cdr3_aa: CASSFSPGLGMSTDTQYF

v_call: TRBV6-5
j_call: TRBJ1-5
d_call: TRBD1
clone_size: -
cdr3_nt: TGTGCCAGCAGCTCCCGGACAGGGCAGCCCCAGCATTTT
cdr3_aa: CASSSRTGQPQHF

v_call: TRBV19
j_call: TRBJ1-1
d_call: -
clone_size: -
cdr3_nt: TGTGCCAGTACCAAGGACAGTGGGACTGAAGCTTTCTTT
cdr3_aa: CASTKDSGTEAFF

v_call: TRBV5-1
j_call: TRBJ2-1
d_call: TRBD2
clone_size: -
cdr3_nt: TGCGCCAGCAGCTTGGATAGCGGGAGTAGGAATGAGCAGTTCTTC
cdr3_aa: CASSLDSGSRNEQFF

v_call: TRBV11-3
j_call: TRBJ1-6
d_call: TRBD1
clone_size: -
cdr3_nt: TGTGCCAGCAGCCCCCGGCGACAGGGTTATTCACCCCTCCACTTT
cdr3_aa: CASSPRRQGYSPLHF

v_call: TRBV10-3
j_call: TRBJ2-3
d_call: TRBD2
clone_size: -
cdr3_nt: TGTGCCACCAAAGCGGTCCGCGGGGGGGCCGACTTTGCAGATACGCAGTATTTT
cdr3_aa: CATKAVRGGADFADTQYF

v_call: TRBV5-1
j_call: TRBJ1-1
d_call: -
clone_size: -
cdr3_nt: TGCGCCAGCAGCCCTTCTCAGGCGATGGGGGCCACTGAAGCTTTCTTT
cdr3_aa: CASSPSQAMGATEAFF

v_call: TRBV4-2
j_call: TRBJ1-3
d_call: -
clone_size: few
cdr3_nt: TGTGCCAGCAGAATCGGACAGCGCTCTGGAAACACCATATATTTT
cdr3_aa: CASRIGQRSGNTIYF

v_call: TRBV9
j_call: TRBJ2-1
d_call: TRBD2
clone_size: -
cdr3_nt: TGTGCCAGCAGCGTAGAAGGGACTACCGTCGGGGAGCAGTTCTTC
cdr3_aa: CASSVEGTTVGEQFF

v_call: TRBV5-4
j_call: TRBJ2-1
d_call: -
clone_size: few
cdr3_nt: TGTGCCAGCAGCCCCCCGGGCGGGAACTACAATGAGCAGTTCTTC
cdr3_aa: CASSPPGGNYNEQFF